This TCR beta chain was captured in a study of T cells after somatic rescue of genetic block. Sequenced by immunoSEQ multiplex PCR; TCRdb stores in-frame clones only, minus some. The data contain roughly 92,000 clones, 80% to 90% of them singletons. V was pared by 3 bases and J by 2 bases, with 6 bases of the junction left unmatched. This CDR3 region has 17 residues. Germline lookup yields CDR1 KGHSH and CDR2 LQKENI. In this sample, this clone turned up a few times. The origin of this receptor is a woman aged 18-30 years. V is TRBV18 and J is TRBJ2-7; 14 nucleotides match TRBD2. The sequencing sample was made of peripheral blood mononuclear cells (PBMCs). The CDR3 DNA follows: TGTGCCAGCTCACCCCCCGGGACTAGCGGGAGAGCCTACGAGCAGTACTTC. This gives the protein CASSPPGTSGRAYEQYF. The whole variable domain, remainder taken from reference TRBV18 and TRBJ2-7, is NAGVMQNPRHLVRRRGQEARLRCSPMKGHSHVYWYRQLPEEGLKFMVYLQKENIIDESGMPKERFSAEFPKEGPSILRIQQVVRGDSAAYFCASSPPGTSGRAYEQYFGPGTRLTVT.